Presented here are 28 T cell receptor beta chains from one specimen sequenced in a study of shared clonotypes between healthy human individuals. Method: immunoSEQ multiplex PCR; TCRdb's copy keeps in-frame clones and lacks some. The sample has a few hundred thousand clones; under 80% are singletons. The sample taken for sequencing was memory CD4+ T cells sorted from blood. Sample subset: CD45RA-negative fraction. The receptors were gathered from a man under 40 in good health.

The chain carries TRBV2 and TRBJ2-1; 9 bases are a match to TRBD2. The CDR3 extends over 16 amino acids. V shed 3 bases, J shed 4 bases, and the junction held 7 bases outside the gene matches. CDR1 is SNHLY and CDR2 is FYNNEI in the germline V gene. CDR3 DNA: TGTGCCAGCAGTGACGGGGGCGGGAGGGCGTACAATGAGCAGTTCTTC. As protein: CASSDGGGRAYNEQFF. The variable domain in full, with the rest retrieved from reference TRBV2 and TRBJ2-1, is EPEVTQTPSHQVTQMGQEVILRCVPISNHLYFYWYRQILGQKVEFLVSFYNNEISEKSEIFDDQFSVERPDGSNFTLKIRSTKLEDSAMYFCASSDGGGRAYNEQFFGPGTRLTVL.

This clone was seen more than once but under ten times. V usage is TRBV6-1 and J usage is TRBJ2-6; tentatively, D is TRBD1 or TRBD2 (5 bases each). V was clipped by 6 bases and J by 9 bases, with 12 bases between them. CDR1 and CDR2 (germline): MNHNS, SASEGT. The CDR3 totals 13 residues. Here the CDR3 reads CASRPGPNNVLTF. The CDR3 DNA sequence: TGTGCCAGCAGACCGGGACCAAACAACGTCCTGACTTTC.

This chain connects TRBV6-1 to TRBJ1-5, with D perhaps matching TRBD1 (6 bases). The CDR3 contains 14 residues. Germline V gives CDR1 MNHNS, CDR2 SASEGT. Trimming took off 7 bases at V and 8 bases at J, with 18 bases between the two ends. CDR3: CASNQGGVGEPQHF. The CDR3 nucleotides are TGTGCCAGCAACCAAGGGGGTGTTGGGGAGCCCCAGCATTTT.

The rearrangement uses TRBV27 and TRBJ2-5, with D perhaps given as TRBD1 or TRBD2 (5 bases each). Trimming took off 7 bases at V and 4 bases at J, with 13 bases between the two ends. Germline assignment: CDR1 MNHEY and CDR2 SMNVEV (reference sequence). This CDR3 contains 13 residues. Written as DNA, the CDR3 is TGTGCCAGCACCTTCGGGGCCCGAGAGACCCAGTACTTC. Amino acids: CASTFGARETQYF.

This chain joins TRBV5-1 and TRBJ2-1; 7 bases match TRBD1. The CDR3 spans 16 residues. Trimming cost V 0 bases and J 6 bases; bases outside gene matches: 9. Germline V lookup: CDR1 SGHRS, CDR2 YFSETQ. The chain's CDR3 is CASSLERGQVFNEQFF. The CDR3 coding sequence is TGCGCCAGCAGCTTGGAGAGGGGGCAGGTCTTCAATGAGCAGTTCTTC.

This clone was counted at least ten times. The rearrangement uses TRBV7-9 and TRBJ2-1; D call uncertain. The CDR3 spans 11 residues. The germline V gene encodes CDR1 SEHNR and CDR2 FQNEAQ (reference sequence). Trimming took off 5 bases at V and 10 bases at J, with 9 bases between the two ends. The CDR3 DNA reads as TGTGCCAGCAGCACCATGTTGGAGCAGTTCTTC. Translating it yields CASSTMLEQFF.

The CDR3 is CASSPSRTGLEGNQPQHF. CDR3 DNA sequence: TGTGCCAGCTCACCATCCCGAACAGGGCTCGAGGGCAATCAGCCCCAGCATTTT. The gene calls are TRBV18 and TRBJ1-5, with D maybe TRBD1 (6 bases). Germline V CDR1 and CDR2: KGHSH, LQKENI. V was clipped by 2 bases and J by 2 bases, with 19 bases between them. The CDR3 totals 18 residues.

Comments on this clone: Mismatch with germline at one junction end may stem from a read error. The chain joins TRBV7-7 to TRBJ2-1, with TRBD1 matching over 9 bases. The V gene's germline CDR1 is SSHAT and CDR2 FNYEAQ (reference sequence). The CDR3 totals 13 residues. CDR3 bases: TGTGCTAGCAGCTCCGACAGGGGGAGTGAGCAGTTCTTC. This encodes CASSSDRGSEQFF.

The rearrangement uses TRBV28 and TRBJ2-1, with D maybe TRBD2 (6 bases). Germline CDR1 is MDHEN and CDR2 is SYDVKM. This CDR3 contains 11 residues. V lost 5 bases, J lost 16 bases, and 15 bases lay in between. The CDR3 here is CASSVPSVFFF. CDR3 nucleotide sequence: TGTGCCAGCAGTGTGCCTAGCGTTTTTTTCTTC.

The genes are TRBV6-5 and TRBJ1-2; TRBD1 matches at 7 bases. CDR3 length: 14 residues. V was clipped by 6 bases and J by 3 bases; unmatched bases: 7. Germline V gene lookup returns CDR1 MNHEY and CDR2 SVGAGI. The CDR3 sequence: CASSPGQAYYGYTF. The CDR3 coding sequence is TGTGCCAGCAGCCCCGGACAGGCATACTATGGCTACACCTTC.

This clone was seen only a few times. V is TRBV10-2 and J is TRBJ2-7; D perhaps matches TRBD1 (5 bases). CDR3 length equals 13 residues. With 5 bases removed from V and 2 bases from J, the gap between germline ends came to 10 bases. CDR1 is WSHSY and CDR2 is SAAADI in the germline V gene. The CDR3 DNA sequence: TGCGCCAGCAGTATCGACAGCACCTACGAGCAGTACTTC. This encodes CASSIDSTYEQYF.

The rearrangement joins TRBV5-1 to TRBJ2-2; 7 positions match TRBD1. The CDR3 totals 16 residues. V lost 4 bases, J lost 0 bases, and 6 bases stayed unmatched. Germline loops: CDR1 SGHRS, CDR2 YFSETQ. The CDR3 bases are TGCGCCAGCAGCCGGCGGACAGGAACGAACACCGGGGAGCTGTTTTTT. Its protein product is CASSRRTGTNTGELFF.

The CDR3 spells CASSGGPTQYF. CDR3 sequence (DNA): TGTGCCAGTAGTGGAGGGCCTACGCAGTATTTT. V and J are TRBV19 and TRBJ2-3; D may be TRBD2 (6 bases). V was trimmed by 5 bases and J by 8 bases, leaving 8 bases between them. The CDR3 runs 11 residues. Germline CDR1 LNHDA, CDR2 SQIVND (reference sequence). The full variable domain, rest sourced from reference TRBV19 and TRBJ2-3, is DGGITQSPKYLFRKEGQNVTLSCEQNLNHDAMYWYRQDPGQGLRLIYYSQIVNDFQKGDIAEGYSVSREKKESFPLTVTSAQKNPTAFYLCASSGGPTQYFGPGTRLTVL.

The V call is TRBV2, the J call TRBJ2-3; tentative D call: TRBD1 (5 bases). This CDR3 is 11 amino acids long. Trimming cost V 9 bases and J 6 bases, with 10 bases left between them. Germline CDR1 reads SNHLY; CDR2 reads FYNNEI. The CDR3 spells CASGAADTQYF. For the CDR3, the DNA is TGTGCCAGTGGGGCAGCGGATACGCAGTATTTT.

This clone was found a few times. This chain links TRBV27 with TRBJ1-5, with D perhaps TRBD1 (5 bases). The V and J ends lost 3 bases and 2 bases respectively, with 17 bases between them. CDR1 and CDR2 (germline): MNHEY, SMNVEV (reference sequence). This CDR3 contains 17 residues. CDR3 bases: TGTGCCAGCAGTTTTGAGACAGCAACCACTCGCAATCAGCCCCAGCATTTT. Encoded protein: CASSFETATTRNQPQHF.

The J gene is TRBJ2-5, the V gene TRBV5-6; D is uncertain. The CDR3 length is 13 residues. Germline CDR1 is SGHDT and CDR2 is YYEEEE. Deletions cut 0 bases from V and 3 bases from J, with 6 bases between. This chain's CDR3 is CASSLVGEETQYF. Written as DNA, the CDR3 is TGTGCCAGCAGCTTGGTTGGAGAAGAGACCCAGTACTTC.

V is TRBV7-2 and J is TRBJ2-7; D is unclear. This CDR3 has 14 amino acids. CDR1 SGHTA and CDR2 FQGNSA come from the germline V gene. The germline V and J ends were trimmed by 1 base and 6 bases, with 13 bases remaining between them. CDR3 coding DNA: TGTGCCAGCAGCTTAGGGCTAGGTGTGGGCGAGCAGTACTTC. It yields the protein CASSLGLGVGEQYF. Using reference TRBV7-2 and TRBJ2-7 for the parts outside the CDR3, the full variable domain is GAGVSQSPSNKVTEKGKDVELRCDPISGHTALYWYRQSLGQGLEFLIYFQGNSAPDKSGLPSDRFSAERTGGSVSTLTIQRTQQEDSAVYLCASSLGLGVGEQYFGPGTRLTVT.

The CDR3 DNA reads as TGTGCCAGCAGTGCGGGGACAGGGGTGTATGAGCAGTTCTTC. Protein sequence: CASSAGTGVYEQFF. The rearrangement links TRBV5-6 to TRBJ2-1; 10 positions agree with TRBD1. V trimming: 5 bases; J trimming: 8 bases; junction bases outside the gene matches: 7. There are 14 residues in the CDR3. Germline assignment: CDR1 SGHDT and CDR2 YYEEEE.

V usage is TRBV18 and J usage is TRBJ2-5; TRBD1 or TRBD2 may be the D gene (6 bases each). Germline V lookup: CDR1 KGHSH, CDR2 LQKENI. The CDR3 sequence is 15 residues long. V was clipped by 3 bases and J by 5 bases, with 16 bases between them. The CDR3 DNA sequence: TGTGCCAGCTCACCCTCGGGGGCTCGGTCGGAGACCCAGTACTTC. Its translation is CASSPSGARSETQYF.

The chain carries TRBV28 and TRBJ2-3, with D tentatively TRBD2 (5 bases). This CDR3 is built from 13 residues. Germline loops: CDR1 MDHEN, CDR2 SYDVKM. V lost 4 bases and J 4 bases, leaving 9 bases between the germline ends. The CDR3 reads CASSSAEADTQYF. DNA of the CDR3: TGTGCCAGCAGTTCGGCGGAGGCAGATACGCAGTATTTT.

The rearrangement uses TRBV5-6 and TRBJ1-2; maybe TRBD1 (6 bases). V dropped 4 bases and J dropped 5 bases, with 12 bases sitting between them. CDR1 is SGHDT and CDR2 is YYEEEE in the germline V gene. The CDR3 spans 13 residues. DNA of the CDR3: TGTGCCAGCAGCGTAGACAGGATATATGGCTACACCTTC. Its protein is CASSVDRIYGYTF.

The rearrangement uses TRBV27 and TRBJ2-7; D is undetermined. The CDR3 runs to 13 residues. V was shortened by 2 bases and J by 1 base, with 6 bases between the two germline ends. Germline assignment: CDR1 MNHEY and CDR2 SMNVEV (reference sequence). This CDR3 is CASSLVRSYEQYF. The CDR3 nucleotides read TGTGCCAGCAGTTTAGTCCGTTCCTACGAGCAGTACTTC.

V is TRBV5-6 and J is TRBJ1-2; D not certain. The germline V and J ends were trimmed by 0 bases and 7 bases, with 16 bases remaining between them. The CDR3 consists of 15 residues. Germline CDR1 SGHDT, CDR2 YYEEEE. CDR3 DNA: TGTGCCAGCAGCTTGGAGACAAATAAAGGGAGTGGCTACACCTTC. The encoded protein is CASSLETNKGSGYTF.

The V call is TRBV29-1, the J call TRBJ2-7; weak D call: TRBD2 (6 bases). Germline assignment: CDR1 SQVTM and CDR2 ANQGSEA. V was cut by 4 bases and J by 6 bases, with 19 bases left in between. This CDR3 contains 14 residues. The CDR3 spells CSVVRSPGETEQYF. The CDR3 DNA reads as TGCAGCGTTGTCAGGTCCCCGGGAGAGACCGAGCAGTACTTC.

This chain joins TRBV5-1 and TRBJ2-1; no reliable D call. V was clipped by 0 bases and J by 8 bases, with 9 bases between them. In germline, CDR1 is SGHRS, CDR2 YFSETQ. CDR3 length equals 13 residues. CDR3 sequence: CASSLVLRDEQFF. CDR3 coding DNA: TGCGCCAGCAGCTTGGTACTACGGGATGAGCAGTTCTTC.

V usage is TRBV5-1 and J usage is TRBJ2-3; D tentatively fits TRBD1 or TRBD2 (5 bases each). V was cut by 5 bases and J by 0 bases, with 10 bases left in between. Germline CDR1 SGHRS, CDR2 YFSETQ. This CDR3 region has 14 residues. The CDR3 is CASSGTFSTDTQYF. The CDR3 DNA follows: TGCGCCAGCAGTGGGACCTTTAGCACAGATACGCAGTATTTT.

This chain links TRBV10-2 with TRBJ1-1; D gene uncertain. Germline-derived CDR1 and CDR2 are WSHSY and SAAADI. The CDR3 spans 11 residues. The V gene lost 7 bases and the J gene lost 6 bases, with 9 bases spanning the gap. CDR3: CASMWLAEAFF. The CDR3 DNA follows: TGCGCCAGCATGTGGCTCGCTGAAGCTTTCTTT.

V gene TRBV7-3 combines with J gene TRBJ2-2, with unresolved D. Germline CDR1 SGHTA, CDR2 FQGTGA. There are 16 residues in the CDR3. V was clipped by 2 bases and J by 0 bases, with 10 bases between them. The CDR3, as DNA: TGTGCCAGCAGCTTAGGTTCTGGAGCGAACACCGGGGAGCTGTTTTTT. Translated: CASSLGSGANTGELFF.